What follows describes a single TCR beta chain. No antigen is known for it. The method was immunoSEQ multiplex PCR; TCRdb's version includes in-frame clones alone and lacks a portion of them. The data show about 20,000 clones, approximately 85% seen once. The data derive from a study of lymphopenia after photon versus proton radiotherapy. V lost 4 bases to trimming and J lost 6 bases; unmatched junction nucleotides: 6. This CDR3 region has 15 residues. Germline CDR1 and CDR2: MGHDK and SYGVNS. Study findings and constraints: After lymphocyte nadir, photon-treated repertoires showed oligoclonal expansion, especially CD8+ Temra.

The chain combines TRBV25-1 with TRBJ2-4; 10 bases are a match to TRBD2. The input for sequencing was peripheral blood, taken from a patient treated with photon-based radiotherapy. This sequence was found in a woman aged 45-60 years with pancreatic cancer. The CDR3 region has the DNA TGTGCCAGCAGTGGAGCGGGAGGGGTTGGAAACATTCAGTACTTC. Protein sequence: CASSGAGGVGNIQYF.